The entry below describes one T cell receptor (beta chain). This clone appeared a few times. Its antigen is not yet known. Within one base of it there is no much larger clone, and no base qualities were kept. This record belongs to a study of a mutant IDH1 vaccine in newly diagnosed glioma (dated by TCRdb to about 2021). For context, the study as a whole: Patients were given eight vaccinations, in weeks 1, 3, 5, 7, 11, 15, 19 and 23, which matched visits V03 through V10. Peripheral blood was collected at six visits: V03 (baseline), V05, V07, V10, V12 and V13. For exploratory analyses, longitudinal TCRB deep sequencing was carried out in 25 treated patients wherever samples were available. Of the roughly 33 treated patients, approximately 62% were male and approximately 38% were female, and the mean age was approximately 39 years. In the chemotherapy-containing groups, vaccination started alongside temozolomide cycles, whereas in patients who had radiotherapy alone it started 4-6 weeks after radiotherapy. Prior to enrollment, patients had been given standard therapy consisting of radiotherapy alone, temozolomide alone, or radiochemotherapy with temozolomide, with the combination given to most patients.

This sample's time point label indicates: week 23, last vaccination. A 20-mer mutant IDH1 peptide at 300 micrograms in Montanide made up each vaccine dose, which was injected subcutaneously together with topical imiquimod. Newly diagnosed WHO grade 3 or 4 IDH1-mutant astrocytomas showing loss of nuclear ATRX were present in the donors. The samples were drawn from NOA16, a multicentre, single-arm, open-label phase I trial in Germany that tested a mutant IDH1 peptide vaccine in humans for the first time. Genomic DNA for TCRB sequencing was isolated from EDTA blood with the DNeasy Blood and Tissue Kit. Per the germline V gene (reference sequence), GTSNPN is the CDR1 and SVGIG is the CDR2. The CDR3 covers 13 residues, taking in both the cysteine and the phenylalanine. Only the CDR3 part of the read is kept: 39 bases, read in frame from the first base. V is pruned by 2 bases and J by 1 base, leaving 1 base of the junction without a gene match.

Receptors were amplified or captured by the immunoSEQ multiplex PCR assay. The hsTCRB Kit was used according to the manufacturer's protocol to amplify rearranged TCR beta chain sequences. TCRB libraries were sequenced on an Illumina MiSeq. The authors' analysis ran thus. The proprietary platform of the kit vendor was used for demultiplexing, trimming and gene mapping. The table comes from immuneACCESS by way of TCRdb, which keeps in-frame sequences with V and J called. Part of the clones is missing from these tables; in studies checked, under half for an unresolved V gene and the rest for unknown reasons. V, J and clone size were drawn from that table, and D and trimming were deduced from the DNA. In all, the sample holds tens of thousands of clones, and approximately 82% of those were seen once. The ten largest clonotypes hold around 14% of the sample. General study outcomes and caveats: Selection of PBMC samples for TCRB deep sequencing was based on availability. According to the authors, sample limitations meant that analyses of patient blood samples could not be reproduced. No apparent relationship was observed between pseudoprogression and alterations in the top peripheral T cell clonotypes detected by TCRB sequencing. Vaccine-induced immune responses across multiple MHC alleles were detected in over 85% of patients.

The starting material was PBMCs, obtained from a glioma patient whose treatment included an IDH1 peptide vaccine. The TCR sequence derives from a man younger than 45 with glioma. The sequence is built from TRBV30 and TRBJ1-2; 7 central bases correspond to TRBD1. The CDR3 region has the sequence CAWSRDSNYGYTF. The base sequence is TGTGCCTGGAGTCGGGACAGTAACTATGGCTACACCTTC.